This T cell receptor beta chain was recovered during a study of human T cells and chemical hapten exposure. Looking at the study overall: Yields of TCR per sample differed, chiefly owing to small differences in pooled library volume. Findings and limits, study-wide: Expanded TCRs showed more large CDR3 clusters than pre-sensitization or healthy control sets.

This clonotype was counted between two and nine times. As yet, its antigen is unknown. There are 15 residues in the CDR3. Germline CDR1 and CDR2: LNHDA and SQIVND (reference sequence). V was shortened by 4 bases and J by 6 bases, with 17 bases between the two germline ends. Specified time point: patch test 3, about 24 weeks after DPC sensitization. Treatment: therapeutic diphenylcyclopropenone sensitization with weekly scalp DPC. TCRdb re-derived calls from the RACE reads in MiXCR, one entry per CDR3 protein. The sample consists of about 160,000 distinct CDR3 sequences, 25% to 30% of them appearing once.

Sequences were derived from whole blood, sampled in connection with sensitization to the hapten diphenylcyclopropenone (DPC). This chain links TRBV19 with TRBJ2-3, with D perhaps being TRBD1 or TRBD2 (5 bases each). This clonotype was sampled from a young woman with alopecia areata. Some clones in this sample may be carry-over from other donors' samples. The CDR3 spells CASSSDSEGGDTQYF. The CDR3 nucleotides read TGTGCCAGTAGTAGTGACAGCGAGGGTGGTGATACGCAGTATTTT.